Listed here is a single T cell receptor (beta chain). Terminally differentiated effector memory CD45RA+ cells were excluded by CCR7 positive selection of CD45RO-negative cells. The entry originates in a study of shared clonotypes between healthy human individuals. V lost 2 bases and J 4 bases, leaving 18 bases between the germline ends. Germline values: CDR1 GTSNPN, CDR2 SVGIG (reference sequence). CDR3 length: 16 amino acids. Deep-level assay runs were performed. The repertoire was sequenced with immunoSEQ multiplex PCR; TCRdb's copy has only in-frame clones and lacks some. Altogether some 2,000,000 clones are present, less than 95% being singletons, with the ten largest covering 1.1%.

This receptor was taken from a young man in good health. This rearrangement joins TRBV30 to TRBJ1-3, with a possible D match to TRBD1 (5 bases). Sequencing was done on a sample of naive CD8+ T cells sorted from blood. CDR3 sequence (DNA): TGTGCCTGGAGTTCCACGGGACTGCTTTGGGGAAACACCATATATTTT. This sequence encodes CAWSSTGLLWGNTIYF.